A selection of T cell receptor beta chains follows, all from one sample in a study of T cell changes during pregnancy in multiple sclerosis. Repertoires were generated with immunoSEQ multiplex PCR, while TCRdb's copy carries only in-frame clones and drops some. The profile shows some 37,000 clones, about 91% of them singletons. The sample was CD8+ T cells from peripheral blood mononuclear cells, taken after pregnancy. The receptors shown here come from a female donor with multiple sclerosis, enrolled in a pregnancy study. Both conserved end residues are part of each CDR3. D genes are given only for firm matches. A clone size is listed for some rows: how often the clone was seen (once, few, many), or a class if it is expanded.

TRBJ1-4,TRBD1,TRBV27,NA,CASSLSDRPPNEKLFF,TGTGCCAGCAGTTTATCGGACAGGCCCCCTAATGAAAAACTGTTTTTT
TRBJ2-1,TRBD1,TRBV7-9,NA,CASSLRQGLFNEQFF,TGTGCCAGCAGCTTACGACAGGGTTTGTTCAATGAGCAGTTCTTC
TRBJ2-1,TRBD1,TRBV7-8,NA,CASSQGASASYNEQFF,TGTGCCAGCAGCCAGGGGGCTAGCGCCTCCTACAATGAGCAGTTCTTC
TRBJ2-6,NA,TRBV6-4,NA,CASSPDGGSGANVLTF,TGTGCCAGCAGTCCGGACGGCGGGTCGGGGGCCAACGTCCTGACTTTC
TRBJ1-5,TRBD1,TRBV30,NA,CAWRTGANQPQHF,TGTGCCTGGAGGACAGGGGCAAATCAGCCCCAGCATTTT
TRBJ2-1,NA,TRBV9,NA,CASSAGSSYNEQFF,TGTGCCAGCAGCGCCGGGTCCTCCTACAATGAGCAGTTCTTC
TRBJ1-2,NA,TRBV7-9,NA,CASSPPEDLYGYTF,TGTGCCAGCAGCCCCCCCGAGGATTTATATGGCTACACCTTC
TRBJ2-7,TRBD1,TRBV7-8,NA,CASSSYRGPYEQYF,TGTGCCAGCAGCTCTTACAGGGGGCCCTACGAGCAGTACTTC
TRBJ2-7,TRBD2,TRBV29-1,once,CSVSRTSGEEQYF,TGCAGCGTTTCACGGACTAGCGGAGAAGAGCAGTACTTC
TRBJ2-3,NA,TRBV29-1,NA,CSVAYQRTQYF,TGCAGCGTTGCTTACCAGCGCACGCAGTATTTT
TRBJ1-1,NA,TRBV4-1,NA,CASSHEGGKVTEAFF,TGCGCCAGCAGCCATGAGGGGGGGAAGGTCACTGAAGCTTTCTTT